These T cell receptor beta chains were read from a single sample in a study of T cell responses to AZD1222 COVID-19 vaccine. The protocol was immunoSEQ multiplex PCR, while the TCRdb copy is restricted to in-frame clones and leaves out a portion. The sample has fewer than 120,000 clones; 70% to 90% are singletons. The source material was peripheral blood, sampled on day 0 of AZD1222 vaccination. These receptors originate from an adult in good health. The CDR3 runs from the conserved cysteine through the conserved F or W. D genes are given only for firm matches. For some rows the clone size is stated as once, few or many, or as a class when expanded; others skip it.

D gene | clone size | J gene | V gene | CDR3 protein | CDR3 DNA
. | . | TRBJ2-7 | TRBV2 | CASSDRQLSSYEQYF | TGTGCCAGCAGTGACCGACAGTTAAGCTCCTACGAGCAGTACTTC
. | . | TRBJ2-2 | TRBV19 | CASSGASNTGELFF | TGTGCTTCCTCAGGGGCTTCGAACACCGGGGAGCTGTTTTTT
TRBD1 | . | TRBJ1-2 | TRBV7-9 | CASSLVSGGGYGYTF | TGTGCCAGCAGCTTAGTTTCAGGGGGCGGATATGGCTACACCTTC
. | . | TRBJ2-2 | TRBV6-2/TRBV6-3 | CASSIYAPRDSGELFF | TGTGCCAGCAGCATATACGCACCTAGGGACTCCGGGGAGCTGTTTTTT
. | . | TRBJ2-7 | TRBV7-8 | CASSSFRTLTYEQYF | TGTGCCAGCAGCTCCTTTCGGACACTAACCTACGAGCAGTACTTC
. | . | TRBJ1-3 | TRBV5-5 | CASSLAWSPGNTIYF | TGTGCCAGCAGCTTGGCCTGGAGCCCTGGAAACACCATATATTTT
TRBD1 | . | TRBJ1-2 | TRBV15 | CATSSVGPGQGAPHYGYTF | TGTGCCACCAGCAGCGTGGGGCCGGGACAGGGGGCTCCACACTATGGCTACACCTTC
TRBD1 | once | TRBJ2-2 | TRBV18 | CASSPQLQGVTGGELFF | TGTGCCAGCTCACCACAGTTACAGGGGGTAACCGGCGGGGAGCTGTTTTTT
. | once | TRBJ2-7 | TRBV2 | CASREAGTGSYEQYF | TGTGCCAGCAGGGAGGCTGGGACTGGCTCCTACGAGCAGTACTTC
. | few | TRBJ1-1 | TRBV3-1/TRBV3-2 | CASSPPGGVNTEAFF | TGTGCCAGCAGCCCTCCCGGGGGTGTGAACACTGAAGCTTTCTTT
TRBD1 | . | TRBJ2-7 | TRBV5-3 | CARSWGTGTGPYEQYF | TGTGCCAGAAGCTGGGGTACGGGGACAGGGCCCTACGAGCAGTACTTC
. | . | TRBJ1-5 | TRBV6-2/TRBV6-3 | CASSYEVTVVGNQPQHF | TGTGCCAGCAGTTACGAGGTGACAGTGGTGGGCAATCAGCCCCAGCATTTT
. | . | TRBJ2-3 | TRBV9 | CASSVEGSTDTQYF | TGTGCCAGCAGCGTAGAGGGTAGCACAGATACGCAGTATTTT
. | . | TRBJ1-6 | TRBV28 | CASSPPPGENSPLHF | TGTGCCAGCAGTCCCCCCCCGGGGGAGAATTCACCCCTCCACTTT
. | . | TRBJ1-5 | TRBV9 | CASSVGYSNQPQHF | TGTGCCAGCAGCGTAGGTTATAGCAATCAGCCCCAGCATTTT
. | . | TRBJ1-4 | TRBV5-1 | CASSLQGLTNEKLFF | TGCGCCAGCAGCTTGCAGGGGTTGACTAATGAAAAACTGTTTTTT
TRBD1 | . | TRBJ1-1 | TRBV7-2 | CASSEGANTEAFF | TGTGCCAGTTCCGAGGGGGCGAACACTGAAGCTTTCTTT
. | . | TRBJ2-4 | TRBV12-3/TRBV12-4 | CATGVAKNIQYF | TGTGCCACCGGGGTAGCCAAAAACATTCAGTACTTC
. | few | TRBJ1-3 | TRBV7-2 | CASSLYSGGANTIYF | TGTGCCAGCAGCTTATATTCAGGTGGGGCGAACACCATATATTTT
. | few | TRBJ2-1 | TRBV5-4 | CASSLEGGGVREQFF | TGTGCCAGCAGCTTGGAAGGTGGAGGTGTTCGCGAGCAGTTCTTC
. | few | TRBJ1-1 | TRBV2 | CASSEAKRRTEHMNTEAFF | TGTGCCAGCAGTGAAGCCAAACGTAGGACAGAGCACATGAACACTGAAGCTTTCTTT
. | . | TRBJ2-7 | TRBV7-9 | CASSPEVYEQYF | TGTGCCAGCAGCCCTGAAGTCTACGAGCAGTACTTC
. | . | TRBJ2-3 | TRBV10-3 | CAISESGPSTDTQYF | TGTGCCATCAGTGAGTCCGGACCTAGCACAGATACGCAGTATTTT
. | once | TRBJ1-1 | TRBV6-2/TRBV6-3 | CASSYAGRPEAFF | TGTGCCAGCAGTTACGCGGGCCGCCCTGAAGCTTTCTTT
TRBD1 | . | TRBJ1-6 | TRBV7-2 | CASSLAPIGTGQSPLHF | TGTGCCAGCAGCTTAGCCCCCATCGGGACAGGGCAATCACCCCTCCACTTT
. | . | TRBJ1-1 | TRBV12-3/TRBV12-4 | CASSFSENTEAFF | TGTGCCAGCAGTTTCTCAGAGAACACTGAAGCTTTCTTT
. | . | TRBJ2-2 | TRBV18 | CASSPRNAGTNTGELFF | TGTGCCAGCTCACCACGGAATGCGGGAACGAACACCGGGGAGCTGTTTTTT
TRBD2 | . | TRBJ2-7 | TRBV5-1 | CASRTSSGRQYEQYF | TGCGCCAGCAGAACTTCTAGCGGGCGGCAGTACGAGCAGTACTTC
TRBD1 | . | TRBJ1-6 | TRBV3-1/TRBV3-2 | CASSQFRDRGSPLHF | TGTGCCAGCAGCCAGTTCCGGGACAGGGGCTCACCCCTCCACTTT
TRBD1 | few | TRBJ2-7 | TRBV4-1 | CASSQAGGNVYEQYF | TGCGCCAGCAGCCAAGCAGGGGGTAATGTCTACGAGCAGTACTTC
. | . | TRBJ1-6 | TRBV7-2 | CASSLAIAGKSPLHF | TGTGCCAGCAGCTTAGCGATTGCAGGGAAATCACCCCTCCACTTT
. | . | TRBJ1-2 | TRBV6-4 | CASSGQGDYGYTF | TGTGCCAGCAGTGGACAAGGGGACTATGGCTACACCTTC
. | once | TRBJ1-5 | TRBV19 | CASSSGLRSNQPQHF | TGTGCCAGTAGTTCAGGGCTAAGGAGCAATCAGCCCCAGCATTTT
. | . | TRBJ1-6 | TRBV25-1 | CATAFGSYNSPLHF | TGTGCCACCGCCTTTGGCTCCTATAATTCACCCCTCCACTTT
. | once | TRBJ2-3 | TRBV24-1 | CATSDRQFPSTDTQYF | TGTGCCACCAGTGATCGACAGTTTCCTAGCACAGATACGCAGTATTTT
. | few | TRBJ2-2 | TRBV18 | CASSPTGGANTGELFF | TGTGCCAGCTCACCAACTGGAGGGGCGAACACCGGGGAGCTGTTTTTT
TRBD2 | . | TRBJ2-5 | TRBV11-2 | CASSFASGQETQYF | TGTGCCAGCAGCTTCGCTAGCGGACAAGAGACCCAGTACTTC
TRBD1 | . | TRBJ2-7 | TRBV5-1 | CASSSGTGTYEQYF | TGCGCCAGCAGCTCCGGGACAGGGACCTACGAGCAGTACTTC
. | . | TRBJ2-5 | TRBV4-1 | CASSQEPSAPGTQYF | TGCGCCAGCAGCCAAGAGCCATCGGCCCCCGGGACCCAGTACTTC
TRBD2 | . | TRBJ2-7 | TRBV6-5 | CASRKGLAKTYEQYF | TGTGCCAGCAGAAAGGGACTAGCGAAGACCTACGAGCAGTACTTC
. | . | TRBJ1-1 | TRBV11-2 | CASSLGRETEAFF | TGTGCCAGCAGCTTAGGCAGGGAAACTGAAGCTTTCTTT
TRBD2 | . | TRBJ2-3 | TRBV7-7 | CASSPGLAGGTDTQYF | TGTGCTAGCAGCCCGGGACTAGCGGGGGGCACAGATACGCAGTATTTT
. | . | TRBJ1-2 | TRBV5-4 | CASSFGQENYGYTF | TGTGCCAGCAGCTTCGGGCAAGAGAACTATGGCTACACCTTC
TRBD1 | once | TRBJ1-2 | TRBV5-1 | CASTTGSGRGGGYTF | TGCGCCAGCACCACAGGGTCCGGACGAGGGGGCGGCTACACCTTC
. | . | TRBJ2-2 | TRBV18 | CASSPNTGPGELFF | TGTGCCAGCTCACCAAATACGGGTCCCGGGGAGCTGTTTTTT
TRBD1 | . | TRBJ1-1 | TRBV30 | CAWTLTGSVTEAFF | TGTGCCTGGACTCTGACAGGGTCGGTCACTGAAGCTTTCTTT
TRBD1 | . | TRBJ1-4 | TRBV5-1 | CASSLNLQGASEKLFF | TGCGCCAGCAGCTTAAACCTCCAGGGGGCGAGTGAAAAACTGTTTTTT
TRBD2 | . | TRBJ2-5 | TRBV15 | CATSRNREGGGTQYF | TGTGCCACCAGCAGGAACCGGGAGGGTGGTGGGACCCAGTACTTC
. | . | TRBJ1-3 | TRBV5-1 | CASSLGTGNTIYF | TGCGCCAGCAGCTTGGGGACTGGAAACACCATATATTTT
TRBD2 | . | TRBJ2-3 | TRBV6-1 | CASSEVSGRRSDTQYF | TGTGCCAGCAGTGAAGTGAGCGGGAGACGCTCAGATACGCAGTATTTT
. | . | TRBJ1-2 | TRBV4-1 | CASSQDQGGYYGYTF | TGCGCCAGCAGCCAAGATCAAGGGGGATACTATGGCTACACCTTC
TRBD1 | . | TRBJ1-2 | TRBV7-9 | CASSLSGTGDGYTF | TGTGCCAGCAGCTTATCCGGGACAGGGGATGGCTACACCTTC
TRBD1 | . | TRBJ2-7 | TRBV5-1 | CASRSGTGGREQYF | TGCGCCAGCAGGTCCGGGACAGGGGGACGGGAGCAGTACTTC